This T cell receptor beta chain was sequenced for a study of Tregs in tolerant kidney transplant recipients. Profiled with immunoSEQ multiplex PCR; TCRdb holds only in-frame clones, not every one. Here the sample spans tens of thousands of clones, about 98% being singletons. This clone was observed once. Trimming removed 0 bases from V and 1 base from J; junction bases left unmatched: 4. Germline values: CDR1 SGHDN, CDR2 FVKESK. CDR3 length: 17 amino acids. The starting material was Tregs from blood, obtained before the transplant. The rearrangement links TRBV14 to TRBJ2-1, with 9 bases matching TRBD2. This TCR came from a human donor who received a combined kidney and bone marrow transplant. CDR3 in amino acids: CASSQDFLAGSYNEQFF. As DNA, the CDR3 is TGTGCCAGCAGCCAAGATTTCCTAGCGGGATCCTACAATGAGCAGTTCTTC.